The 3 T cell receptor beta chains given below trace back to one sample, sequenced in a study of OX40 agonist ivuxolimab in advanced cancers. The library came from the immunoSEQ multiplex PCR assay. The immuneACCESS repertoire file appears here via TCRdb, limited to in-frame rearrangements. These files lack a portion of the clones; in checked studies, under half of the deficit traces to unresolved V genes, and the cause of the others is not known. The sample table shows 83,000 or so clones, and about 81% are seen once. The top ten clonotypes cover about 7% of the sample. The sample consisted of CD4+ or CD8+ T cells sorted from blood, taken in a trial of the OX40 agonist ivuxolimab. These receptors came from an adult with an advanced solid tumor such as melanoma, head and neck, liver or kidney cancer.

V usage is TRBV27 and J usage is TRBJ1-6; D ambiguous. Germline CDR1 MNHEY, CDR2 SMNVEV (reference sequence). This CDR3 is built from 15 residues. Trimming cost V 1 base and J 7 bases, with 11 bases left between them. CDR3 DNA: TGTGCCAGCAGTTTATACAAGGGAGCCAATTCACCCCTCCACTTT. It encodes CASSLYKGANSPLHF.

The gene calls are TRBV12-5 and TRBJ2-5; TRBD1 or TRBD2 may be the D gene (5 bases each). Trimming pared 0 bases from V and 4 bases from J, leaving 15 bases between. Germline CDR1 LGHNT, CDR2 FRNRAP. CDR3 length: 16 residues. The CDR3 here is CASGLVEGRVGETQYF. The CDR3 DNA reads TGTGCTAGTGGTTTGGTTGAGGGGCGCGTGGGAGAGACCCAGTACTTC.

The gene calls are TRBV7-9 and TRBJ1-2, with 9 bases lining up with TRBD1. The CDR3 runs 14 residues. The ends lost 5 bases at V and 8 bases at J; junction bases unmatched: 9. Per germline, CDR1 SEHNR and CDR2 FQNEAQ (reference sequence). The CDR3 protein is CASSQTGGSDGYTF. The DNA for the CDR3 is TGTGCCAGCAGCCAAACAGGGGGCTCGGACGGCTACACCTTC.